This T cell receptor beta chain originates from a study of blood T cells in healthy people across ages. This clonotype was counted only a few times. As yet, its antigen is unknown. The study's findings and limits: No one knew whether donors had CMV, which possibly confounded expanded clonotype changes.

Total RNA extracted from each sample amounted to at least 6 micrograms. CDR3 size: 14 residues. Between the trimmed V and J ends, which lost 2 bases and 6 bases, there was a span of 14 bases. Using a J-beta primer mix together with a sample-barcoded 5' primer, a second PCR was run for roughly 7 to 12 cycles. All cDNA molecules were each tagged by a template-switch adaptor with 12 random nucleotides. TCRdb itself ran the 5' RACE reads through MiXCR, one entry per CDR3 protein. The sample gives fewer than 800,000 distinct CDR3 sequences, around 21% of which show up once; roughly 3.9% is in the top ten.

The receptor was isolated from a man aged 65-85 years in good health. The rearrangement uses TRBV12-3 or TRBV12-4 and TRBJ2-7, with a possible D match to TRBD2 (7 bases). What was sequenced was blood. The DNA for the CDR3 is TGTGCCAGCAGTTTAAGTCGGGGGGCGCTCGAGCAGTACTTC. Protein sequence: CASSLSRGALEQYF.